The next 32 T cell receptor beta chains were all read from a single sample in a study of CD8 T cells in acute hepatitis C reinfection. TCRdb keeps only in-frame clones here, not all; method: immunoSEQ multiplex PCR. The data contain tens of thousands of clones, approximately 83% of them singletons. As to time point: naive CD8 control sorted from an acute-time-point sample. What was sequenced was naive CD8+ T cells from PBMCs. These receptors originate from a young woman who spontaneously cleared hepatitis C infection.

Only a few counts were recorded for this clone. The chain links TRBV19 to TRBJ1-5; no clear D gene. Germline V gene sequence: CDR1 LNHDA, CDR2 SQIVND (reference sequence). V gave up 8 bases and J gave up 4 bases, with 9 bases separating them. The CDR3 loop spans 12 amino acids. The DNA of the CDR3 is TGTGCCAGTTTCAAGGTGAATCAGCCCCAGCATTTT. Its translation is CASFKVNQPQHF.

The CDR3 loop reads CASSHTGTSGLQGEQFF. CDR3 DNA: TGTGCCAGCAGTCATACCGGGACTAGCGGGCTTCAGGGTGAGCAGTTCTTC. This chain uses TRBV5-6 with TRBJ2-1; 12 nucleotides match TRBD2. In germline, CDR1 is SGHDT, CDR2 YYEEEE. V lost 5 bases, J lost 9 bases, and 15 bases stayed unmatched. This CDR3 contains 17 residues.

The chain combines TRBV29-1 with TRBJ2-3, with 7 nucleotides matching TRBD1. V lost 7 bases and J lost 2; bases outside the gene matches: 9. CDR3 length: 14 residues. From germline, CDR1 is SQVTM and CDR2 ANQGSEA. CDR3 region: CSARRDSFTDTQYF. CDR3 coding DNA: TGCAGCGCGCGAAGGGACAGCTTCACAGATACGCAGTATTTT.

This clone has a handful of counts. CDR3 DNA sequence: TGCGCCAGCAGCTTCCGCGGAAACTCTGGAAACACCATATATTTT. Protein sequence: CASSFRGNSGNTIYF. The J gene is TRBJ1-3, the V gene TRBV5-1; no clear D gene. V lost 2 bases and J lost 0, with 9 bases in between. Germline CDR1 reads SGHRS; CDR2 reads YFSETQ. The CDR3 is 15 amino acids.

The chain uses TRBV4-2 and TRBJ2-1; D may be TRBD1 (6 bases). This CDR3 is 15 amino acids long. V lost 0 bases and J lost 4, with 10 bases in between. Per the germline V gene, CDR1 is LGHNA and CDR2 is YNFKEQ. The CDR3 protein is CASSQDRGRYNEQFF. The CDR3, as DNA: TGTGCCAGCAGCCAAGACAGGGGACGTTACAATGAGCAGTTCTTC.

The chain carries TRBV7-6 and TRBJ2-3; a possible D gene is TRBD1 (6 bases). Per germline, CDR1 SGHVS and CDR2 FNYEAQ. The CDR3 consists of 16 residues. V shed 6 bases and J shed 0 bases, with 16 bases lying between them. CDR3 sequence reads: CASSHNRDKSTDTQYF. As DNA, the CDR3 is TGTGCCAGCAGTCACAACCGGGACAAAAGCACAGATACGCAGTATTTT.

This clone was observed a single time. The chain joins TRBV25-1 to TRBJ1-4, with D perhaps TRBD1 (5 bases). Trimming took 5 bases from V and 14 from J, leaving 15 bases between them. In germline, CDR1 is MGHDK, CDR2 SYGVNS. The CDR3 totals 12 residues. CDR3 nucleotides: TGTGCCAGCAGTACAGGCTGGGGGATCCTGTTTTTT. This translates into CASSTGWGILFF.

This clone came up once. The gene calls are TRBV19 and TRBJ2-3, with TRBD1 identical over 9 bases. With 4 bases clipped from V and 3 bases from J, the junction kept 5 bases outside the gene matches. The CDR3 extends over 15 amino acids. Germline CDR1 reads LNHDA; CDR2 reads SQIVND (reference sequence). The CDR3 sequence: CASSRTGQGTDTQYF. The DNA for the CDR3 is TGTGCCAGTAGTAGGACAGGACAGGGGACAGATACGCAGTATTTT.

This chain joins TRBV27 and TRBJ1-1, with TRBD1 as a possible D gene (6 bases). The CDR3 has 15 residues. V shed 2 bases and J shed 0 bases, with 10 bases lying between them. Germline V CDR1 and CDR2: MNHEY, SMNVEV (reference sequence). The CDR3: CASSLAGALNTEAFF. Here the CDR3 DNA reads TGTGCCAGCAGTTTAGCGGGGGCACTGAACACTGAAGCTTTCTTT.

The V gene is TRBV27, the J gene TRBJ2-7; TRBD1 is a possible D gene (5 bases). Germline V gene lookup returns CDR1 MNHEY and CDR2 SMNVEV (reference sequence). This CDR3 spans 12 amino acids. The V end lost 5 bases, the J end lost 5 bases, and 10 bases lay between the germline ends. The CDR3 loop is CASSGQGHEQYF. Written as DNA, the CDR3 is TGTGCCAGCAGTGGGCAGGGCCACGAGCAGTACTTC.

The rearrangement links TRBV7-9 to TRBJ1-3; maybe TRBD1 (5 bases). Germline CDR1 SEHNR, CDR2 FQNEAQ (reference sequence). V gave up 4 bases and J gave up 1 base, with 8 bases separating them. This CDR3 is 14 amino acids long. CDR3 amino acids: CASSYGTSGNTIYF. The DNA of the CDR3 is TGTGCCAGCAGCTATGGGACGTCTGGAAACACCATATATTTT.

This chain joins TRBV27 and TRBJ2-7, with a tentative D call TRBD2 (6 bases). Germline lookup yields CDR1 MNHEY and CDR2 SMNVEV (reference sequence). V was trimmed by 2 bases and J by 1 base, leaving 15 bases between them. This CDR3 spans 16 amino acids. CDR3 bases: TGTGCCAGCAGTTTAGGTAGCGGTTATCAGTCCTACGAGCAGTACTTC. Residues: CASSLGSGYQSYEQYF.

The chain carries TRBV27 and TRBJ2-1; D remains unclear. The CDR3 contains 12 residues. Looked up from germline, CDR1 is MNHEY and CDR2 is SMNVEV (reference sequence). V lost 4 bases and J lost 10, with 11 bases in between. As DNA, the CDR3 is TGTGCCAGCAGTTATAACAGAGACGAGCAGTTCTTC. Its protein product is CASSYNRDEQFF.

The chain combines TRBV25-1 with TRBJ1-2; unclear D gene. This CDR3 comprises 14 residues. In germline, CDR1 is MGHDK, CDR2 SYGVNS. Trimming removed 2 bases from V and 6 bases from J, with 13 bases in between. The CDR3 nucleotides are TGTGCCAGCAGTGAAACCTACACCAACGATGGCTACACCTTC. Its translation: CASSETYTNDGYTF.

The chain joins TRBV5-1 to TRBJ1-3; 9 bases fit TRBD1. Germline CDR1 and CDR2: SGHRS and YFSETQ. Losses at the gene ends were 5 bases for V and 4 bases for J; bases not matched to a gene: 16. The CDR3 covers 18 residues. CDR3 coding DNA: TGCGCCAGCAGAAAGAAGGGGACAGGGAGTTTCTCCGGAAACACCATATATTTT. This encodes CASRKKGTGSFSGNTIYF.

The chain employs TRBV7-9 and TRBJ2-1; possible D gene TRBD1, 5 bases. Germline-derived CDR1 and CDR2 are SEHNR and FQNEAQ (reference sequence). Trimming took 5 bases from V and 0 from J, leaving 20 bases between them. The length of the CDR3 is 18 residues. CDR3 DNA sequence: TGTGCCAGCAGCCCGGACACTCCATGGACCCTCTCCTACAATGAGCAGTTCTTC. Protein: CASSPDTPWTLSYNEQFF.

The chain carries TRBV10-2 and TRBJ2-5; TRBD1 agrees at 10 bases. Germline CDR1 reads WSHSY; CDR2 reads SAAADI. CDR3 length: 15 residues. The V gene end was trimmed by 0 bases and the J gene end by 5 bases; junction bases not matched to a gene: 3. The CDR3 sequence: CASSESGQGRETQYF. CDR3 coding DNA: TGCGCCAGCAGTGAGTCGGGACAGGGGCGGGAGACCCAGTACTTC.

V is TRBV27 and J is TRBJ2-3, with D unresolved. The germline CDR1 and CDR2 sequences are MNHEY and SMNVEV (reference sequence). The CDR3 consists of 11 residues. Between the trimmed V and J ends, which lost 11 bases and 10 bases, there was a span of 16 bases. The CDR3 DNA reads TGTGCCCTTGGTTTAGGGTCGGCGCAGTATTTT. The encoded protein is CALGLGSAQYF.

The chain recombines TRBV27 with TRBJ2-5, with 7 bases lining up with TRBD1. Germline V gene sequence: CDR1 MNHEY, CDR2 SMNVEV (reference sequence). The CDR3 runs 12 residues. The V segment lost 6 bases and the J segment 6 bases; nucleotides outside the gene matches: 4. The DNA for the CDR3 is TGTGCCAGCAGAGAGACAGGGAAGACCCAGTACTTC. It specifies CASRETGKTQYF.

The genes are TRBV7-8 and TRBJ1-1, with D unclear. Germline CDR1 is SGHVS and CDR2 is FQNEAQ. The V and J ends lost 5 bases and 4 bases respectively, with 8 bases between them. The CDR3 spans 12 residues. CDR3 sequence (DNA): TGTGCCAGCAGCCCAGAGCTCACTGAAGCTTTCTTT. It is translated as CASSPELTEAFF.

The chain carries TRBV13 and TRBJ2-1, with 13 bases fitting TRBD2. J was trimmed by 5 bases and V by 5 bases; bases with no gene match: 9. The CDR3 is made up of 17 amino acids. Germline V gene sequence: CDR1 PRHDT, CDR2 FYEKMQ (reference sequence). The CDR3 DNA is TGTGCCAGCAGCCGCTGGACTAGCGGGAGCGCAAACAATGAGCAGTTCTTC. Amino acid sequence: CASSRWTSGSANNEQFF.

The J gene is TRBJ1-5, the V gene TRBV18; D ambiguous. Germline lookup yields CDR1 KGHSH and CDR2 LQKENI. The CDR3 is 16 residues long. Trimming took 1 base from V and 3 from J, leaving 13 bases between them. CDR3: CASSPRSKEFNQPQHF. CDR3 nucleotides: TGTGCCAGCTCACCACGTAGCAAGGAATTCAATCAGCCCCAGCATTTT.

A single count supports this clone. The J gene is TRBJ1-1, the V gene TRBV10-2; D gene unclear. The CDR3 runs to 12 residues. CDR1 is WSHSY and CDR2 is SAAADI in the germline V gene. V lost 8 bases to trimming and J lost 0 bases, with 7 bases between them. CDR3 bases: TGCGCCAGCTCTAAAATGAACACTGAAGCTTTCTTT. This gives the protein CASSKMNTEAFF.

The DNA for the CDR3 is TGCGCCAGCACCCTAGGACGAGATACGCAGTATTTT. Translation: CASTLGRDTQYF. The chain links TRBV5-1 to TRBJ2-3; no firm D call. The germline V gene has CDR1 SGHRS and CDR2 YFSETQ. The CDR3 totals 12 residues. V was cut by 6 bases and J by 5 bases, with 10 bases left in between.

The V call is TRBV18, the J call TRBJ2-2; TRBD2 matches at 10 bases. This CDR3 region has 18 residues. Losses at the gene ends were 2 bases for V and 5 bases for J; bases not matched to a gene: 11. Germline V gene data show CDR1 as KGHSH and CDR2 as LQKENI. The CDR3 reads CASSPTSGRAEGTGELFF. The DNA for the CDR3 is TGTGCCAGCTCACCAACAAGCGGGAGGGCCGAGGGAACCGGGGAGCTGTTTTTT. Filled out from reference TRBV18 and TRBJ2-2, the complete variable domain reads NAGVMQNPRHLVRRRGQEARLRCSPMKGHSHVYWYRQLPEEGLKFMVYLQKENIIDESGMPKERFSAEFPKEGPSILRIQQVVRGDSAAYFCASSPTSGRAEGTGELFFGEGSRLTVL.

This rearrangement joins TRBV21-1 to TRBJ1-5; no check of the table's D call, TRBD1, against the DNA was made. TRBV21-1 is classified as a pseudogene. This CDR3 has 15 amino acids. The CDR3 coding sequence is TGTGCCAGCAAAGGGACAGGGTCTTCTAGTCAGCCCCAGCATTTT. It is translated as CASKGTGSSSQPQHF.

This chain connects TRBV15 to TRBJ1-3; D gene unclear. The CDR3 extends over 13 amino acids. Germline CDR1 LNHNV, CDR2 YYDKDF (reference sequence). V was cut by 6 bases and J by 4 bases, with 10 bases left in between. CDR3 residues: CATSHPEGNTIYF. As DNA, the CDR3 is TGTGCCACCAGTCACCCGGAGGGAAACACCATATATTTT. The whole variable domain, filled in from reference TRBV15 and TRBJ1-3, reads DAMVIQNPRYQVTQFGKPVTLSCSQTLNHNVMYWYQQKSSQAPKLLFHYYDKDFNNEADTPDNFQSRRPNTSFCFLDIRSPGLGDTAMYLCATSHPEGNTIYFGEGSWLTVV.

The chain combines TRBV19 with TRBJ1-1; TRBD1 agrees at 7 bases. Germline assignment: CDR1 LNHDA and CDR2 SQIVND (reference sequence). The CDR3 runs to 15 residues. The V gene end was trimmed by 7 bases and the J gene end by 5 bases; junction bases not matched to a gene: 13. Written as DNA, the CDR3 is TGTGCCAGTACTGATCGGCAGGGGGGGATGACTGAAGCTTTCTTT. Protein product: CASTDRQGGMTEAFF.

The count of this clone is one. The genes are TRBV4-1 and TRBJ2-2; D uncertain. Germline V gene data show CDR1 as MGHRA and CDR2 as YSYEKL. V lost 4 bases and J lost 6, with 18 bases in between. The CDR3 is made up of 16 amino acids. CDR3: CASSRLSRARSGELFF. CDR3 DNA sequence: TGCGCCAGCAGCCGCCTTTCCCGGGCGCGGTCCGGGGAGCTGTTTTTT.

In its sample, this clone was seen once. This rearrangement joins TRBV25-1 to TRBJ2-2; D call uncertain. CDR3 size: 13 residues. V was pared by 1 base and J by 4 bases, with 4 bases between. Germline V CDR1 and CDR2: MGHDK, SYGVNS. This CDR3 reads CASSEFFTGELFF. CDR3 sequence (DNA): TGTGCCAGCAGTGAATTTTTCACCGGGGAGCTGTTTTTT.

The CDR3 is CASSAEEVLINEQFF. The CDR3 region has the DNA TGTGCCAGCAGCGCTGAGGAGGTACTCATTAATGAGCAGTTCTTC. The chain recombines TRBV9 with TRBJ2-1, with D possibly being TRBD2 (5 bases). Germline V gives CDR1 SGDLS, CDR2 YYNGEE. There are 15 residues in the CDR3. V lost 3 bases to trimming and J lost 7 bases, with 17 bases between them.

This clone was seen only once. The chain carries TRBV6-5 and TRBJ1-4; 8 bases are shared with TRBD1. CDR3 length: 15 residues. Germline V lookup: CDR1 MNHEY, CDR2 SVGAGI. Trimming at V came to 5 bases and at J to 0 bases, leaving 2 bases not matched to a gene. The CDR3 nucleotides are TGTGCCAGCAGTCAGACAGGGGCAACTAATGAAAAACTGTTTTTT. Its translation: CASSQTGATNEKLFF.